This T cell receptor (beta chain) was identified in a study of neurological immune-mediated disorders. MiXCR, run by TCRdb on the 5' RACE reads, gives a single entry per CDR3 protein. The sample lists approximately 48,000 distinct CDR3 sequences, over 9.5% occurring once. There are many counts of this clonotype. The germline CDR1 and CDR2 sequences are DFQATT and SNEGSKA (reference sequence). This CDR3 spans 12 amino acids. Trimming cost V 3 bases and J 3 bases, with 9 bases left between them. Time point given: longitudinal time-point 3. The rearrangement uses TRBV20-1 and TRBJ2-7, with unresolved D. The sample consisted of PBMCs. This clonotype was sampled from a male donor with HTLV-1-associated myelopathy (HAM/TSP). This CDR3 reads CSASGRDYEQYF. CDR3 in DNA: TGCAGTGCTAGCGGGCGTGACTACGAGCAGTACTTC.